The 20 T cell receptor beta chains reported below all come from one sample, sequenced in a study of T cell repertoires in cytomegalovirus infection. TCRdb independently ran MiXCR on the reads; one entry per CDR3 protein. The sample shows about 400,000 distinct CDR3 sequences, over 15% of them seen only once. The sample taken for sequencing was PBMCs. All receptors derive from a human donor in good health (CMV status not recorded). Some clones in this sample may be carry-over from other donors' samples.

As concerns this clonotype: At one end the junction does not follow the germline gene, possibly because of a read error. CDR3 sequence (DNA): TGTGTCAGCAGCCCCTTTTATGAGCAGTTCTTC. Its translation is CVSSPFYEQFF. The J gene is TRBJ2-1, the V gene TRBV7-2; D gene ambiguous. The CDR3 is 11 amino acids. Germline values: CDR1 SGHTA, CDR2 FQGNSA.

This clonotype was seen more than once but under ten times. The chain carries TRBV28 and TRBJ1-5; the D is unclear. V was clipped by 6 bases and J by 8 bases, with 11 bases between them. The V gene's germline CDR1 is MDHEN and CDR2 SYDVKM. The CDR3 runs to 12 residues. The CDR3: CASSPPRKPQHF. CDR3 in DNA: TGTGCCAGCAGCCCCCCCCGAAAGCCCCAGCATTTT.

This clonotype was detected a few times. The gene calls are TRBV11-2 and TRBJ1-5; D remains ambiguous. Germline values: CDR1 SGHAT, CDR2 FQNNGV. This CDR3 is built from 15 residues. The ends were cut back, 6 bases at V and 3 bases at J, with 15 bases in the middle. The CDR3 region has the DNA TGTGCCAGCAGGCGTCATCGCGGTTTCAATCAGCCCCAGCATTTT. It yields the protein CASRRHRGFNQPQHF.

The chain carries TRBV6-6 and TRBJ2-5; D may match TRBD1 or TRBD2 (5 bases each). V gave up 2 bases and J gave up 3 bases, with 13 bases separating them. The germline V gene has CDR1 MNHNY and CDR2 SVGAGI (reference sequence). This CDR3 has 15 amino acids. In nucleotides, the CDR3 is TGTGCCAGCAGTTACCCGGCTAGGGGAGAAGAGACCCAGTACTTC. Amino acids: CASSYPARGEETQYF.

Points on this clonotype: A single base separates this from a much larger clone, so it may be a read error. This chain links TRBV7-2 with TRBJ2-1; the D is unclear. The CDR3 consists of 15 residues. The germline V and J ends were trimmed by 1 base and 4 bases, with 11 bases remaining between them. CDR1 is SGHTA, CDR2 FQGNSA, per germline. CDR3 DNA: TGTGCCAGCAGCTTAGACCTAGTGGGTTACAATGAGCAGTTCTTC. Its protein is CASSLDLVGYNEQFF.

The chain carries TRBV10-3 and TRBJ2-7; D unresolved. The V end lost 2 bases, the J end lost 4 bases, and 9 bases lay between the germline ends. From germline, CDR1 is ENHRY and CDR2 SYGVKD. There are 13 residues in the CDR3. The CDR3 DNA follows: TGTGCCATCAGTGAGACCGGAATTTACGAGCAGTACTTC. Its protein is CAISETGIYEQYF.

The chain joins TRBV6-6 to TRBJ2-1; TRBD2 aligns across 7 bases. The V segment lost 0 bases and the J segment 8 bases; nucleotides outside the gene matches: 10. The CDR3 covers 16 residues. CDR1 is MNHNY, CDR2 SVGAGI, per germline (reference sequence). The CDR3 sequence is CASSYSRAGVFHEQFF. The CDR3 DNA is TGTGCCAGCAGTTACTCGAGGGCGGGAGTTTTTCATGAGCAGTTCTTC.

V gene TRBV7-9 combines with J gene TRBJ2-2; D might be TRBD1 (6 bases). V was pared by 3 bases and J by 6 bases, with 8 bases between. The CDR3 has 13 residues. Germline-derived CDR1 and CDR2 are SEHNR and FQNEAQ (reference sequence). CDR3 bases: TGTGCCAGCAGCTTTACAGGGCCCGGGGAGCTGTTTTTT. Encoded protein: CASSFTGPGELFF. Variable domain in full (rest from reference TRBV7-9 and TRBJ2-2): DTGVSQNPRHKITKRGQNVTFRCDPISEHNRLYWYRQTLGQGPEFLTYFQNEAQLEKSRLLSDRFSAERPKGSFSTLEIQRTEQGDSAMYLCASSFTGPGELFFGEGSRLTVL.

This clonotype was counted many times. V usage is TRBV7-8 and J usage is TRBJ1-5, with 8 nucleotides matching TRBD1. The CDR3 is made up of 16 amino acids. The ends lost 5 bases at V and 3 bases at J; junction bases unmatched: 9. Germline values: CDR1 SGHVS, CDR2 FQNEAQ. The chain's CDR3 is CASSLPGTGLNQPQHF. CDR3 DNA: TGTGCCAGCAGCCTCCCAGGGACAGGACTCAATCAGCCCCAGCATTTT.

The chain joins TRBV4-3 to TRBJ2-7; 11 nucleotides align to TRBD2. V shed 1 base and J 2 bases; nucleotides not matched to a gene: 4. Germline values: CDR1 LGHNA, CDR2 YSLEER. The CDR3 totals 16 residues. The CDR3 DNA is TGCGCCAGCAGCCAAGGTGGGACTAGCGGTGCCTACGAGCAGTACTTC. This gives the protein CASSQGGTSGAYEQYF.

This clonotype was detected many times. This rearrangement joins TRBV15 to TRBJ2-1, with D possibly being TRBD2 (6 bases). In germline, CDR1 is LNHNV, CDR2 YYDKDF (reference sequence). The CDR3 loop spans 13 amino acids. V lost 8 bases, J lost 3 bases, and 11 bases lay in between. The CDR3 spells CATRESGYNEQFF. As DNA, the CDR3 is TGTGCCACCCGGGAGAGCGGCTACAATGAGCAGTTCTTC.

This sequence joins TRBV28 and TRBJ1-3; 7 bases are a match to TRBD1. The CDR3 loop spans 14 amino acids. The V and J ends lost 6 bases and 13 bases, in that order; junction bases with no gene match: 15. Germline-derived CDR1 and CDR2 are MDHEN and SYDVKM. CDR3 amino acids: CASRPTGTGNPIYF. The CDR3 nucleotides read TGTGCCAGCAGACCGACAGGGACTGGAAACCCAATATATTTT.

In its sample, this clonotype was seen many times. V usage is TRBV10-3 and J usage is TRBJ1-2; tentatively, D is TRBD1 (5 bases). Germline V lookup: CDR1 ENHRY, CDR2 SYGVKD. Trimming shortened V by 7 bases and J by 4 bases, and 13 bases separated the two germline ends. The CDR3 has 13 residues. The CDR3 bases are TGTGCCATCAAGGAGGGACCTGGCTATGGCTACACCTTC. It specifies CAIKEGPGYGYTF.

The rearrangement joins TRBV20-1 to TRBJ2-7; D is ambiguous. This CDR3 region has 16 residues. Germline V gene sequence: CDR1 DFQATT, CDR2 SNEGSKA (reference sequence). V lost 1 base to trimming and J lost 0 bases, with 16 bases between them. CDR3 in amino acids: CSARGSLKTPSYEQYF. The CDR3, as DNA: TGCAGTGCTAGAGGCTCTTTGAAGACCCCCTCCTACGAGCAGTACTTC.

The chain has TRBV11-1 and TRBJ2-7; 8 bases align to TRBD2. V shed 6 bases, J shed 3 bases, and the junction held 10 bases outside the gene matches. Germline V gene sequence: CDR1 SGHAT, CDR2 FQDESV (reference sequence). The CDR3 contains 15 residues. CDR3 sequence: CASRAQTSANYEQYF. CDR3 nucleotide sequence: TGTGCCAGCAGAGCCCAGACTAGCGCAAACTACGAGCAGTACTTC.

This clonotype was seen ten or more times. Germline and junction disagree at one end, which may indicate a read error. V usage is TRBV6-1 and J usage is TRBJ1-2; D may be TRBD1 (5 bases). CDR1 and CDR2 from the germline V gene are MNHNS and SASEGT. The CDR3 has 12 amino acids. DNA of the CDR3: TGTGCCAGCGGAACTACTACTTCGGGACGACACTTC. This encodes CASGTTTSGRHF.

This clonotype was recorded at least ten times. The V call is TRBV7-2, the J call TRBJ1-1; D is undetermined. Germline V lookup: CDR1 SGHTA, CDR2 FQGNSA. V shed 7 bases and J shed 0 bases, with 12 bases lying between them. The CDR3 spans 14 residues. This CDR3 is CASTMTPMNTEAFF. As DNA, the CDR3 is TGTGCCAGCACCATGACACCCATGAACACTGAAGCTTTCTTT.

Written as DNA, the CDR3 is TGCGCCAGCAGTCAAAACAGAAACTACAATGAGCAGTTCTTC. Its translation: CASSQNRNYNEQFF. The chain has TRBV23-1 and TRBJ2-1; D gene uncertain. TRBV23-1 is recorded as an ORF, its role being uncertain. This CDR3 is built from 14 residues. V was pared by 2 bases and J by 3 bases, with 8 bases between.

This clonotype was picked up many times. The V call is TRBV10-3, the J call TRBJ1-1; 7 bases map to TRBD1. With V trimmed by 7 bases and J by 6 bases, 11 bases remained unmatched. Germline CDR1 reads ENHRY; CDR2 reads SYGVKD. The CDR3 consists of 14 residues. CDR3 loop: CAINEDRDFSEAFF. CDR3 coding DNA: TGTGCCATCAACGAAGACAGGGATTTTTCTGAAGCTTTCTTT.

This clonotype has a count of ten or more. The rearrangement links TRBV6-5 to TRBJ1-6; D is undetermined. CDR1 and CDR2 (germline): MNHEY, SVGAGI. Trimming left V 0 bases short and J 11 bases short, with 8 bases between. This CDR3 has 13 amino acids. CDR3 nucleotide sequence: TGTGCCAGCAGTTACTCGAAAAGGGCACCCCTCCACTTT. Translated, it gives CASSYSKRAPLHF.